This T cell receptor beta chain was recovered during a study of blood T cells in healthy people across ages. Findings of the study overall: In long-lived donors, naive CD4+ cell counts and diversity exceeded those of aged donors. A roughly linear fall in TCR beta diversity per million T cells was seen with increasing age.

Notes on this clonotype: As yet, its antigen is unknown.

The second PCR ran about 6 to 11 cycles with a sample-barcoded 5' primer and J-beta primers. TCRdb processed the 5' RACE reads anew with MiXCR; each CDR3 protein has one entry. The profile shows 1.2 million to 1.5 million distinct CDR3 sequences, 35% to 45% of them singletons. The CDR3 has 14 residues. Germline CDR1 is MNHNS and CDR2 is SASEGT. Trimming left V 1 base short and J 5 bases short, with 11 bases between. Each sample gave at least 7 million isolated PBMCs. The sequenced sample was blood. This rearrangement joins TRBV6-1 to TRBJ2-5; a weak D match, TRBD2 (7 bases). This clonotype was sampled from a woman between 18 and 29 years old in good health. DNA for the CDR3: TGTGCCAGCAGTGAAGACGGGGGGCGGGAGACCCAGTACTTC. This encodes CASSEDGGRETQYF.